This T cell receptor (beta chain) was captured by sequencing in a study of T cells in Graves' hyperthyroidism and ophthalmopathy. The V segment lost 1 base and the J segment 4 bases; nucleotides outside the gene matches: 3. CDR3 length: 15 amino acids. The germline CDR1 and CDR2 sequences are MNHNS and SASEGT. Amplification yielded TCR beta CDR3 regions, with RNA transcripts as the source. TCR CDR3 underwent first-round RT-PCR with the HTBI primer set. Via MiXCR, TCRdb re-called the multiplex PCR reads, giving one row per CDR3 protein. This table has 540,000 or so distinct CDR3 sequences, less than 20% appearing once.

Source material: blood. The clonotype originates from a woman aged 30 to 39 with Graves' hyperthyroidism. The chain is built from TRBV6-1 and TRBJ2-7; 11 bases fit TRBD1. The CDR3, as DNA: TGTGCCAGCAGTGAAGTAGGGACAGGGGGGTACGAGCAGTACTTC. Its protein is CASSEVGTGGYEQYF.